This T cell receptor (beta chain) is from a study of CD8+ T cells in alopecia areata listed by TCRdb under 2018. In the study overall: Treated patients were enrolled in an open-label pilot trial of oral tofacitinib at 5 to 10 mg twice daily for moderate-to-severe alopecia areata. Patients received tofacitinib for 6 to 18 months and were then followed off drug for 6 months to check for delayed response and recurrence. Disease severity in treated patients was measured with the SALT score, which quantifies the percentage of affected scalp surface area. In both human patients and the C3H/HeJ mouse model, the study applied high-throughput TCRbeta sequencing to look at T cell clonal expansion in alopecia areata. Scalp tissue and sorted CD4+ and CD8+ peripheral blood T cells from patchy and totalis/universalis alopecia areata patients and from healthy controls were covered by human TCRbeta sequencing. Patients on tofacitinib were biopsied at baseline and after 4 and 24 weeks of treatment, and several of the patients also had a later scalp biopsy. Scalp clonality was compared among normal scalp (n=4), patchy alopecia areata scalp (n=8), and alopecia totalis/universalis scalp (n=8). RNA was obtained with the PAXgene miRNA kit for fixed scalp, the miRNeasy kit for PBMCs, and the RNeasy kit for mouse skin. TCRbeta CDR3 regions were amplified by immunoSEQ multiplex PCR with 35 Vbeta forward and 13 Jbeta reverse primers.

Concerning this clone: No cognate antigen has been identified for it. Base qualities are missing; no much larger clone stands one base away.

Trimming takes 1 base off V and 3 bases off J; junction bases not matched to a gene: 0. The germline V gene provides CDR1 SGHRS and CDR2 YFSETQ. Reading from cysteine to phenylalanine, the CDR3 counts 13 amino acids. The entry retains the CDR3 DNA only, 39 bases that are in frame from base 1. General findings and caveats noted by the study authors: During tofacitinib treatment, many expanded lesional clones remained in scalp and blood, and this persistence may partly explain relapse after treatment is stopped. Because the treated cohort was small and had only one nonresponder, larger studies are needed to examine links between baseline CD8+ expansion and response. Unlike mouse skin, where gammadelta T cells dominate, normal human skin contains resident alphabeta T cells that get sequenced too, which complicates analysis of the scalp TCR repertoire. Compared with mice, TCR sequences shared between patients were less clear, possibly partly because of HLA diversity across the patient population. Tofacitinib significantly decreased scalp clonality and the number of expanded CD8+ clones among the top 100 scalp clones. Higher clonality and more expanded CD8+ clones were observed in lesional scalp than in normal scalp, particularly in alopecia totalis/universalis, a finding suggestive of antigenic drive.

The sample's treatment or condition, from its label and the paper: oral pan-JAK inhibitor, 5-10 mg twice daily. Peripheral blood and lesional scalp punch biopsies were obtained from patients with alopecia areata. PBMCs were isolated by density centrifugation and stained for CD3, CD4 and CD8, and CD4+ and CD8+ T cells were sorted on a FACSAria. Libraries were prepared through the immunoSEQ multiplex PCR assay. RNA was extracted from all samples and reverse transcribed into cDNA as template for TCR sequencing. SuperScript III was used to make first-strand cDNA, primed with a 2:1 mix of oligo-dT and random hexamers. Amplification bias was assessed with a synthetic immune receptor repertoire, and residual bias was removed computationally. For the original study's pipeline: Raw reads were preprocessed for error removal, and CDR3 was defined according to IMGT conventions as running from the conserved cysteine to phenylalanine. Clonality was computed by normalizing Shannon entropy by log2 of the number of productive unique TCRs and subtracting the result from 1. CD4 or CD8 identity of scalp clones was inferred by cross-referencing scalp TCRbeta sequences with sorted blood CD4 and CD8 repertoires. Sourced from immuneACCESS, this table was stored by TCRdb with only in-frame sequences that have V and J called. A share of the clones is absent; for the studies checked, an unresolved V gene accounts for under half, and the remainder has no known explanation. V, J and clone size are taken as reported in that table, and D and trimming were inferred from the DNA itself. This sample lists 150,000 to 200,000 clones; 64% were detected once. The ten largest clones represent 1.3% of the sample.

The TCR was taken from a human donor with alopecia areata. This receptor chain uses TRBV5-1 and TRBJ2-5, and TRBD2 aligns with 7 junction nucleotides. The starting material was CD4+ T cells sorted from blood, obtained between weeks 49 and 50, from a patient treated with tofacitinib. The nucleotides read TGCGCCAGCAGCTTGCGGGGGGAAGAGACCCAGTACTTC. This yields the protein CASSLRGEETQYF. With all but the CDR3 taken from the reference TRBV5-1 and TRBJ2-5 genes, the full variable domain is: KAGVTQTPRYLIKTRGQQVTLSCSPISGHRSVSWYQQTPGQGLQFLFEYFSETQRNKGNFPGRFSGRQFSNSRSEMNVSTLELGDSALYLCASSLRGEETQYFGPGTRLLVL.